The following is a TCR beta chain sequence with its context. Its matching antigen is unknown. The data were produced by immunoSEQ multiplex PCR, yet TCRdb's version contains in-frame clones alone and is incomplete. The sample yields under 25,000 clones, around 78% seen once. The sample comes from a study of OX40 agonist ivuxolimab in advanced cancers. Study-wide background: Patients were dosed with the agonistic anti-OX40 (CD134) antibody ivuxolimab. Whole-study results and caveats: Both blood CD4+ and CD8+ T cells showed clonal growth by week 6 at 0.1 to 3.0 mg/kg.

Germline V gene lookup returns CDR1 WNHNN and CDR2 SYGVQD (reference sequence). The CDR3 is 17 residues long. Trimming took off 4 bases at V and 5 bases at J, with 18 bases between the two ends. The J gene is TRBJ2-6, the V gene TRBV10-1; no clear D gene. The material was CD4+ or CD8+ T cells sorted from blood, obtained in a trial of the OX40 agonist ivuxolimab. This TCR derives from an adult with an advanced solid tumor such as melanoma, head and neck, liver or kidney cancer. The CDR3 loop reads CASSGGTAQSRANVLTF. The CDR3 coding sequence is TGCGCCAGCAGTGGCGGAACCGCACAAAGTCGGGCCAACGTCCTGACTTTC.